These 25 T cell receptor beta chains originate from one sample sequenced in a study of beta chain features in type 1 diabetes. General study findings and limits: Within each of all four CD4+ subsets, Type 1 diabetes patients had TCRB CDR3s that were moderately but significantly shorter.

What these receptors recognize is not known. The sequenced template was cDNA made from the entire isolated RNA. Profiling relied on immunoSEQ multiplex PCR, and the TCRdb table lists in-frame clones only, not all of them. The sample gives some 110,000 clones, about 15% of which show up once; 2% to 2.5% is in the top ten. The sequenced material came from central memory CD4+ T cells from blood. The origin of the receptors is a man between 25 and 39 years old with type 1 diabetes.

This chain links TRBV30 with TRBJ1-6; 10 bases match TRBD1. Trimming took 5 bases from V and 10 from J; bases not matched to a gene: 11. The CDR3 has 15 amino acids. Germline V lookup: CDR1 GTSNPN, CDR2 SVGIG (reference sequence). The CDR3 sequence is CAWQAGTGVGSPLHF. In DNA, the CDR3 is TGTGCCTGGCAAGCCGGGACAGGGGTCGGGTCACCCCTCCACTTT.

In nucleotides, the CDR3 is TGTGCCATCAGCTCCGGGACAGGTACCCAGTACGAGCAGTACTTC. It is translated as CAISSGTGTQYEQYF. The gene calls are TRBV10-3 and TRBJ2-7, with 8 bases identical to TRBD1. With V trimmed by 6 bases and J by 4 bases, 11 bases remained unmatched. The CDR3 has 15 amino acids. CDR1 and CDR2 (germline): ENHRY, SYGVKD.

This clone was observed many times. The chain employs TRBV11-3 and TRBJ2-1; D ambiguous. With 0 bases removed from V and 0 bases from J, the gap between germline ends came to 15 bases. Germline V gives CDR1 SGHNT, CDR2 YENEEA. The CDR3 covers 18 residues. This CDR3 is CASSLDQSGSSSYNEQFF. CDR3 in DNA: TGTGCCAGCAGCTTAGATCAGAGTGGGTCAAGCTCCTACAATGAGCAGTTCTTC.

This clone was observed a handful of times. The chain carries TRBV5-1 and TRBJ2-3; D is ambiguous. Trimming took 0 bases from V and 0 from J, leaving 14 bases between them. The germline CDR1 and CDR2 sequences are SGHRS and YFSETQ. This CDR3 region has 17 residues. CDR3: CASSLAGGNPSTDTQYF. The CDR3 bases are TGCGCCAGCAGCTTGGCCGGCGGAAACCCTAGCACAGATACGCAGTATTTT.

This chain links TRBV2 with TRBJ2-1; 12 nucleotides agree with TRBD2. Per the germline V gene, CDR1 is SNHLY and CDR2 is FYNNEI. The V segment lost 7 bases and the J segment 7 bases; nucleotides outside the gene matches: 5. The CDR3 sequence is 14 residues long. In DNA form, the CDR3 reads TGTGCCAGCAAGTCTAGCGGGGGGGAGAATGAGCAGTTCTTC. This codes for CASKSSGGENEQFF.

As to this clone: This sample includes further DNA sequences coding for the same CDR3. V is TRBV19 and J is TRBJ2-1; D possibly matches TRBD1 or TRBD2 (5 bases each). This CDR3 is 13 amino acids long. Germline CDR1 and CDR2: LNHDA and SQIVND (reference sequence). Trimming took 3 bases from V and 4 from J, leaving 7 bases between them. The CDR3 DNA reads as TGTGCCAGTAGTATTGGGGGTTACAATGAGCAGTTCTTC. Protein: CASSIGGYNEQFF.

V is TRBV18 and J is TRBJ2-3, with TRBD2 identical over 8 bases. The germline CDR1 and CDR2 sequences are KGHSH and LQKENI. The CDR3 contains 17 residues. The J segment lost 4 bases and the V segment lost 4 bases, leaving 13 bases of the junction unmatched. CDR3 in amino acids: CASSRTTGLVSADTQYF. The CDR3 DNA reads as TGTGCCAGCTCACGGACTACGGGACTAGTCTCCGCAGATACGCAGTATTTT.

J is TRBJ2-7 and V is TRBV6-6, with 10 positions matching TRBD1. CDR3 length: 14 residues. Germline CDR1 reads MNHNY; CDR2 reads SVGAGI (reference sequence). With V trimmed by 7 bases and J by 6 bases, 9 bases remained unmatched. CDR3 coding DNA: TGTGCCAGCAACGTCCCGGGACAGGGGCCCGAGCAGTACTTC. The encoded protein is CASNVPGQGPEQYF.

This clone was detected a few times. The V gene is TRBV6-5, the J gene TRBJ1-2, with TRBD1 identical over 7 bases. Germline CDR1 and CDR2: MNHEY and SVGAGI. The length of the CDR3 is 16 residues. After removal of 0 bases from V and 9 bases from J, the junction contained 13 bases not matched to a gene. This CDR3 is CASSYSIDRESYSYTF. In DNA form, the CDR3 reads TGTGCCAGCAGTTACTCAATCGACAGGGAGTCGTATAGCTACACCTTC.

This clone came up many times. V gene TRBV7-9 combines with J gene TRBJ2-1; D is undetermined. V lost 6 bases, J lost 7 bases, and 10 bases lay in between. CDR1 and CDR2 from the germline V gene are SEHNR and FQNEAQ (reference sequence). The CDR3 contains 12 residues. The CDR3, as DNA: TGTGCCAGCAGTCGGAGTAAGAATGAGCAGTTCTTC. Protein product: CASSRSKNEQFF.

The J gene is TRBJ1-2, the V gene TRBV21-1. TRBV21-1 is shown as a pseudogene. The CDR3 runs 8 residues. In DNA form, the CDR3 reads TGTGCCAGCAGAGCCCCGGTCTTC. Its protein product is CASRAPVF.

In this sample, this clone turned up many times. J is TRBJ2-3 and V is TRBV7-9; 10 positions agree with TRBD1. V lost 5 bases and J lost 4; bases outside the gene matches: 6. The CDR3 has 15 residues. Germline CDR1 SEHNR, CDR2 FQNEAQ (reference sequence). Written as DNA, the CDR3 is TGTGCCAGCAGCGCGGGGACAGGGGTCGCAGATACGCAGTATTTT. It codes for CASSAGTGVADTQYF.

There are a few counts of this clone. The CDR3 loop reads CATTTTGASTDTQYF. The CDR3 nucleotides are TGTGCCACGACAACGACAGGGGCTAGCACAGATACGCAGTATTTT. The gene calls are TRBV10-3 and TRBJ2-3; TRBD1 matches 8 bases. CDR1 is ENHRY, CDR2 SYGVKD, per germline. This CDR3 is built from 15 residues. Germline trimming cut 10 bases from V and 0 bases from J; bases unmatched to any gene: 9.

The V gene is TRBV30, the J gene TRBJ1-3; D unresolved. The germline V and J ends were trimmed by 3 bases and 0 bases, with 12 bases remaining between them. This CDR3 is built from 15 residues. The germline V gene has CDR1 GTSNPN and CDR2 SVGIG (reference sequence). The CDR3 sequence: CAWRRGQSSGNTIYF. The CDR3 DNA follows: TGTGCCTGGAGGCGCGGGCAAAGCTCTGGAAACACCATATATTTT.

Only a few counts were recorded for this clone. V usage is TRBV7-9 and J usage is TRBJ1-1; D perhaps matches TRBD1 (6 bases). Germline V lookup: CDR1 SEHNR, CDR2 FQNEAQ (reference sequence). The V gene lost 3 bases and the J gene lost 7 bases, with 12 bases spanning the gap. CDR3 length equals 13 residues. CDR3: CASSLFSDSEAFF. The DNA of the CDR3 is TGTGCCAGCAGCTTGTTTTCGGACAGTGAAGCTTTCTTT. The variable domain in full, with the rest retrieved from reference TRBV7-9 and TRBJ1-1, is DTGVSQNPRHKITKRGQNVTFRCDPISEHNRLYWYRQTLGQGPEFLTYFQNEAQLEKSRLLSDRFSAERPKGSFSTLEIQRTEQGDSAMYLCASSLFSDSEAFFGQGTRLTVV.

There are a few counts of this clone. The sample carries other DNA sequences with the same CDR3. V usage is TRBV28 and J usage is TRBJ2-7, with D unresolved. Germline CDR1 MDHEN, CDR2 SYDVKM. Trimming pared 1 base from V and 3 bases from J, leaving 4 bases between. This CDR3 is 12 amino acids long. For the CDR3, the DNA is TGTGCCAGCAGTTTATCAGACTACGAGCAGTACTTC. Amino acid sequence: CASSLSDYEQYF.

This clone was found a few times. The V call is TRBV16, the J call TRBJ1-5; 7 nucleotides line up with TRBD1. Germline CDR1 is KGHSY and CDR2 is FQNENV. The CDR3 is 14 amino acids. V was clipped by 6 bases and J by 5 bases; unmatched bases: 7. For the CDR3, the DNA is TGTGCCAGCAGTCCCGACAGGGACGATCAGCCCCAGCATTTT. Amino acid sequence: CASSPDRDDQPQHF.

The chain is built from TRBV7-3 and TRBJ2-7, with TRBD1 as a possible D gene (5 bases). The germline CDR1 and CDR2 sequences are SGHTA and FQGTGA. V lost 5 bases to trimming and J lost 6 bases, with 11 bases between them. This CDR3 has 12 residues. Here the CDR3 reads CASSPGQGEQYF. The CDR3 nucleotides are TGTGCCAGCAGCCCCGGGCAGGGCGAGCAGTACTTC.

Comments on this clone: Just one base apart from a much larger clone, this may be a read error. CDR3 protein: CSGEDEQFF. The CDR3 nucleotides read TGCAGCGGTGAAGATGAGCAGTTCTTC. The chain carries TRBV29-1 and TRBJ2-1; unclear D gene. CDR1 is SQVTM and CDR2 is ANQGSEA in the germline V gene. The CDR3 contains 9 residues.

The sample holds a few counts of this clone. This chain uses TRBV5-1 with TRBJ1-1, with 9 bases aligning to TRBD1. The CDR3 is 15 amino acids. Germline V gene data show CDR1 as SGHRS and CDR2 as YFSETQ. V lost 0 bases and J lost 5; bases outside the gene matches: 5. The CDR3 region has the DNA TGCGCCAGCAGCTTGGCCCCGACAGGGGGGACTGAAGCTTTCTTT. Translation gives CASSLAPTGGTEAFF.

V usage is TRBV5-4 and J usage is TRBJ1-1; 11 nucleotides match TRBD1. V shed 4 bases and J 0 bases; nucleotides not matched to a gene: 11. The CDR3 has 18 amino acids. Germline lookup yields CDR1 SGHNT and CDR2 YYREEE (reference sequence). The CDR3 bases are TGTGCCAGCAGCGTACACCGGGACAGGGGGAGGATGAACACTGAAGCTTTCTTT. Translating it yields CASSVHRDRGRMNTEAFF. The whole variable domain, remainder taken from reference TRBV5-4 and TRBJ1-1, is ETGVTQSPTHLIKTRGQQVTLRCSSQSGHNTVSWYQQALGQGPQFIFQYYREEENGRGNFPPRFSGLQFPNYSSELNVNALELDDSALYLCASSVHRDRGRMNTEAFFGQGTRLTVV.

The chain employs TRBV5-1 and TRBJ2-2; unclear D gene. The CDR3 is 13 residues long. Germline values: CDR1 SGHRS, CDR2 YFSETQ. V was pared by 4 bases and J by 8 bases, with 12 bases between. CDR3 nucleotide sequence: TGCGCCAGCAGCCAAGCGCTCGCAGGGGAGCTGTTTTTT. Translated, it gives CASSQALAGELFF.

This sequence joins TRBV2 and TRBJ2-1; 13 nucleotides agree with TRBD2. The junction had 5 bases not matched to a gene; V was cut back by 6 bases and J by 0 bases. The germline gives CDR1 SNHLY, CDR2 FYNNEI. This CDR3 spans 17 amino acids. The CDR3 is CASRGLAGLSSYNEQFF. The DNA of the CDR3 is TGTGCCAGCAGGGGACTAGCGGGATTAAGCTCCTACAATGAGCAGTTCTTC.

This clone was seen more than once but under ten times. V usage is TRBV18 and J usage is TRBJ2-5; D perhaps matches TRBD1 (5 bases). Germline-derived CDR1 and CDR2 are KGHSH and LQKENI. The V and J ends lost 2 bases and 3 bases respectively, with 10 bases between them. The CDR3 is 14 residues long. This CDR3 reads CASSPGQLKETQYF. CDR3 nucleotide sequence: TGTGCCAGCTCACCAGGACAACTGAAAGAGACCCAGTACTTC.

V gene TRBV27 combines with J gene TRBJ2-3; no clear D gene. The V end lost 3 bases, the J end lost 3 bases, and 7 bases lay between the germline ends. CDR1 MNHEY and CDR2 SMNVEV come from the germline V gene (reference sequence). The CDR3 length is 13 residues. CDR3 nucleotides: TGTGCCAGCAGTTTTACCACGACAGATACGCAGTATTTT. This encodes CASSFTTTDTQYF.